This entry describes one T cell receptor (beta chain). The second PCR ran roughly 6 to 11 cycles with a sample-barcoded 5' primer and J-beta primers. A single record per CDR3 protein comes from TCRdb applying MiXCR to the 5' RACE reads. The sample yields roughly 650,000 distinct CDR3 sequences, roughly 32% seen once. This specimen comes from a study of blood T cells in healthy people across ages. The germline V and J ends were trimmed by 4 bases and 7 bases, with 18 bases remaining between them. Germline V lookup: CDR1 SGHRS, CDR2 YFSETQ. CDR3 length equals 14 residues. This clonotype was obtained from a woman of 80 years or more in good health. Sequenced: blood. The J gene is TRBJ2-7, the V gene TRBV5-1; perhaps D is TRBD1 or TRBD2 (6 bases each). This CDR3 is CASSPAGQGQEQYF. The CDR3 nucleotides are TGCGCCAGCAGCCCCGCGGGGCAGGGACAAGAGCAGTACTTC.